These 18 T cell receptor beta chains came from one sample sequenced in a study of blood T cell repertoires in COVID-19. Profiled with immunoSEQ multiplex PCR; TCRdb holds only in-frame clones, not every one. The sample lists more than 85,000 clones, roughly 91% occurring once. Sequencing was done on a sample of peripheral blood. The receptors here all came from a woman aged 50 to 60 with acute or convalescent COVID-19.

CDR3 coding DNA: TGTGCCAGCAGCCAAGTCACGGACAACTCCTACGAGCAGTACTTC. Its translation: CASSQVTDNSYEQYF. The V call is TRBV3-1 (or the pseudogene TRBV3-2), the J call TRBJ2-7; perhaps TRBD1 as D (5 bases). Deletions cut 1 base from V and 0 bases from J, with 10 bases between. Germline V gives CDR1 LGHDT, CDR2 YNNKEL (reference sequence). The CDR3 runs to 15 residues.

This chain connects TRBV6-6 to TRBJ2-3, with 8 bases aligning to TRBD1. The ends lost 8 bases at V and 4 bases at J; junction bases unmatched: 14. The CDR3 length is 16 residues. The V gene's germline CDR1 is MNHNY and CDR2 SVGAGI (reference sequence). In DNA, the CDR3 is TGTGCCAGCGGAGACCCTAACAGGGGGAGGTCAGATACGCAGTATTTT. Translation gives CASGDPNRGRSDTQYF.

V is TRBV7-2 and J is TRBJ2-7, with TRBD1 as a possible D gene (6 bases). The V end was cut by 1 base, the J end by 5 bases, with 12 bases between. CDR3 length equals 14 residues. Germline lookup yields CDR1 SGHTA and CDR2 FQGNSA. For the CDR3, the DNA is TGTGCCAGCAGCTTAGACAGGGTGGGGAACGAGCAGTACTTC. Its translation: CASSLDRVGNEQYF.

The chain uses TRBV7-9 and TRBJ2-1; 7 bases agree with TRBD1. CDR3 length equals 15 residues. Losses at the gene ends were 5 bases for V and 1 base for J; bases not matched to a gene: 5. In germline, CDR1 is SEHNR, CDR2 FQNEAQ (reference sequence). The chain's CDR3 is CASSPTGESYNEQFF. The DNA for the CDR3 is TGTGCCAGCAGCCCTACAGGGGAGTCCTACAATGAGCAGTTCTTC.

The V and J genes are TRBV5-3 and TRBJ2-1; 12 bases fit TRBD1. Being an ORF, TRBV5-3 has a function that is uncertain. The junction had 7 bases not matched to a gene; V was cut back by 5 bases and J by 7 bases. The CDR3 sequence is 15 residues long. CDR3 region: CARSWGTGGRNEQFF. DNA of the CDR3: TGTGCCAGAAGTTGGGGGACAGGGGGCAGGAATGAGCAGTTCTTC.

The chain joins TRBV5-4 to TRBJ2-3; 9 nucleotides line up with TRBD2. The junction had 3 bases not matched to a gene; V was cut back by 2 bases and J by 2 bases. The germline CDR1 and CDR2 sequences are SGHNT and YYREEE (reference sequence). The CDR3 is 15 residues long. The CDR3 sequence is CASSLSGRFTDTQYF. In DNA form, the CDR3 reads TGTGCCAGCAGCTTAAGCGGGAGGTTCACAGATACGCAGTATTTT.

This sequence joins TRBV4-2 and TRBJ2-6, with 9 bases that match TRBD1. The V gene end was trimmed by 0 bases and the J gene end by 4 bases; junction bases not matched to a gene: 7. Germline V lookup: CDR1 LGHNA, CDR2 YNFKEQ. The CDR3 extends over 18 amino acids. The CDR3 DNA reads TGTGCCAGCAGCCAAGATTCACAGGGGGCTTGGGGGGCCAACGTCCTGACTTTC. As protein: CASSQDSQGAWGANVLTF.

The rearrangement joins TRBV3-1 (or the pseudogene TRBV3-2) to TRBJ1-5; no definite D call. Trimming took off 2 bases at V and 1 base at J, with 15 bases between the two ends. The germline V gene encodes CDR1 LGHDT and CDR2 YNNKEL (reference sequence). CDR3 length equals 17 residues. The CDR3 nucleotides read TGTGCCAGCAGCCAATCCGGGATTTCGACCAGCAATCAGCCCCAGCATTTT. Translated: CASSQSGISTSNQPQHF.

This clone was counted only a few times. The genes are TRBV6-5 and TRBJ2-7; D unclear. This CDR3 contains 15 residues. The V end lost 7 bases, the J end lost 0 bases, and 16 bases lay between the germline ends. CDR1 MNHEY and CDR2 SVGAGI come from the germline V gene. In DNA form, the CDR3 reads TGTGCCAGCACCGAAGTAGGCGGCAGCTCCTACGAGCAGTACTTC. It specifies CASTEVGGSSYEQYF.

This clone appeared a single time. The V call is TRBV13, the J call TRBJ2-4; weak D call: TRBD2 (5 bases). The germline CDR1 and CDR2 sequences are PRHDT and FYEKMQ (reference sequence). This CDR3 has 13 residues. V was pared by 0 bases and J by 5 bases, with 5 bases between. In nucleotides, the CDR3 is TGTGCCAGCAGCTTAGGGAGGGAAAACATTCAGTACTTC. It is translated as CASSLGRENIQYF. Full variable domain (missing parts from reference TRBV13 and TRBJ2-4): AAGVIQSPRHLIKEKRETATLKCYPIPRHDTVYWYQQGPGQDPQFLISFYEKMQSDKGSIPDRFSAQQFSDYHSELNMSSLELGDSALYFCASSLGRENIQYFGAGTRLSVL.

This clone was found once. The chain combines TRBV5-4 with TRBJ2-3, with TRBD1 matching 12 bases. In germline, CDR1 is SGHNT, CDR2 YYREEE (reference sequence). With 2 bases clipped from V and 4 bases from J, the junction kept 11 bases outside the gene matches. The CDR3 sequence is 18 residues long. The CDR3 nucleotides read TGTGCCAGCAGCTTCCGGGTCTTTAGGGACAGGGGGCCAGATACGCAGTATTTT. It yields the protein CASSFRVFRDRGPDTQYF.

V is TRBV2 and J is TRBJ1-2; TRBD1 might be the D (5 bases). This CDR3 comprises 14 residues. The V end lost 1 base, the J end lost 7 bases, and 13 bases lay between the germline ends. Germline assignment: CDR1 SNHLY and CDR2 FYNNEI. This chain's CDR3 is CASSEDGFRGGYTF. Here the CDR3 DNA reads TGTGCCAGCAGTGAAGACGGTTTTAGGGGTGGCTACACCTTC.

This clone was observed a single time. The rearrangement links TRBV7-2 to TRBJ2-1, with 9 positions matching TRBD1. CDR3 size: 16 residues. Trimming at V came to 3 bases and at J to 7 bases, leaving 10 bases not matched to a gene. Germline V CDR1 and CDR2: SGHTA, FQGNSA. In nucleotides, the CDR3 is TGTGCCAGCAGCTTCAGGGGGGGACAGGGAAGAAATGAGCAGTTCTTC. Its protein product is CASSFRGGQGRNEQFF.

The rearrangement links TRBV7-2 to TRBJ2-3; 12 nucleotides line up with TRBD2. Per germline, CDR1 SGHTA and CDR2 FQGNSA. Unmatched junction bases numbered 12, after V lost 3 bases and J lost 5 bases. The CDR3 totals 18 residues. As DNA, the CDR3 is TGTGCCAGCAGCTTTCTTCCTAGCGGGAGGGCGGGTGGAGATACGCAGTATTTT. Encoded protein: CASSFLPSGRAGGDTQYF.

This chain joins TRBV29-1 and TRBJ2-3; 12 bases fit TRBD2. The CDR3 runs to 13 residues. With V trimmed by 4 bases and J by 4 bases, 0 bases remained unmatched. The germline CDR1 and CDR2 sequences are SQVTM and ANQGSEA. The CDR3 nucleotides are TGCAGCGTTGGGACTAGCGGGGCAGATACGCAGTATTTT. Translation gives CSVGTSGADTQYF.

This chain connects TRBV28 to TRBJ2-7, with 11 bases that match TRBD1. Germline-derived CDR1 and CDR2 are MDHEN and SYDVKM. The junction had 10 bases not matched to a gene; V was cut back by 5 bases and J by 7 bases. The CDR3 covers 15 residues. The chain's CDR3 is CASSDAGTGGGEQYF. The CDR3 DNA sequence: TGTGCCAGCAGTGACGCCGGGACAGGGGGAGGGGAGCAGTACTTC.

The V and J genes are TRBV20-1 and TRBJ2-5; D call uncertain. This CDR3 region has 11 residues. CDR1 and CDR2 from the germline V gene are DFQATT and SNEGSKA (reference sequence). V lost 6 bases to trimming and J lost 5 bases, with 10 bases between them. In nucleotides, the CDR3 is TGCAGTGCAGATGATCGGGAGACCCAGTACTTC. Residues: CSADDRETQYF.

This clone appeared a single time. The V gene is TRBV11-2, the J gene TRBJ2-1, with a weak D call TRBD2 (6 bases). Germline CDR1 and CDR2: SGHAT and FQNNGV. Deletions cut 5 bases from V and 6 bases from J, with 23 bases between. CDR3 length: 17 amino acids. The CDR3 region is CASSPIRINGLLNEQFF. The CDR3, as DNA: TGTGCCAGCAGCCCCATTCGGATAAATGGACTACTCAATGAGCAGTTCTTC.